The 29 T cell receptor beta chains presented below share a single source sample, sequenced in a study of blood T cell repertoires in COVID-19. Libraries were prepared by immunoSEQ multiplex PCR; TCRdb keeps only in-frame clonotypes and omits some of them. The sample includes 250,000 to 400,000 clones, about 90% of them seen just once. Sequencing input: PBMCs or T cells enriched from blood (not recorded which). The receptors were sampled from a woman younger than 45 who had recovered from COVID-19.

V is TRBV7-9 and J is TRBJ2-7, with no clear D. CDR3 length equals 11 residues. Trimming pared 5 bases from V and 3 bases from J, leaving 5 bases between. Germline-derived CDR1 and CDR2 are SEHNR and FQNEAQ (reference sequence). CDR3 bases: TGTGCCAGCAGCCCCGTCTACGAGCAGTACTTC. Protein: CASSPVYEQYF.

J is TRBJ2-3 and V is TRBV3-1 (or the pseudogene TRBV3-2); 9 bases are a match to TRBD1. Looked up from germline, CDR1 is LGHDT and CDR2 is YNNKEL (reference sequence). V lost 6 bases, J lost 0 bases, and 1 base stayed unmatched. The CDR3 length is 14 residues. The chain's CDR3 is CASRDRGSTDTQYF. As DNA, the CDR3 is TGTGCCAGCAGGGACAGGGGAAGCACAGATACGCAGTATTTT.

V usage is TRBV12-3 or TRBV12-4 and J usage is TRBJ1-2; TRBD1 is a possible D gene (6 bases). The V and J ends lost 2 bases and 7 bases respectively, with 11 bases between them. The CDR3 sequence is 13 residues long. For the CDR3, the DNA is TGTGCCAGCAGTTTACTTGGGGGCGGTGGCTACACCTTC. Translated: CASSLLGGGGYTF.

The table lists this clone with many counts. The CDR3 protein is CATSRAYRGNTEAFF. In DNA form, the CDR3 reads TGTGCCACCAGCAGAGCCTACAGGGGGAACACTGAAGCTTTCTTT. The genes are TRBV15 and TRBJ1-1; 7 positions match TRBD1. The CDR3 is 15 residues long. J lost 1 base, V lost 1 base, and 3 bases had no gene match. CDR1 and CDR2 (germline): LNHNV, YYDKDF (reference sequence).

This clone was found a few times. The rearrangement joins TRBV5-5 to TRBJ1-1, with D tentatively TRBD1 (5 bases). CDR3 length: 13 amino acids. The V end was cut by 0 bases, the J end by 4 bases, with 7 bases between. Germline V CDR1 and CDR2: SGHKS, YYEKEE (reference sequence). DNA for the CDR3: TGTGCCAGCAGCTTGGGGACAAGCACTGAAGCTTTCTTT. Translated, it gives CASSLGTSTEAFF.

The chain employs TRBV11-3 and TRBJ1-1; TRBD1 agrees at 12 bases. This CDR3 is 16 amino acids long. From germline, CDR1 is SGHNT and CDR2 YENEEA. The V gene end was trimmed by 5 bases and the J gene end by 1 base; junction bases not matched to a gene: 5. The CDR3 nucleotides read TGTGCCAGCAGCCACGGGACAGGGGGCGAGAACACTGAAGCTTTCTTT. This translates into CASSHGTGGENTEAFF.

V usage is TRBV12-3 or TRBV12-4 and J usage is TRBJ1-2, with D hard to call. The CDR3 loop spans 12 amino acids. V lost 6 bases to trimming and J lost 4 bases, with 9 bases between them. The CDR3 DNA follows: TGTGCCAGCAGAGACAAGAGCTATGGCTACACCTTC. Amino acids: CASRDKSYGYTF.

The chain has TRBV2 and TRBJ2-2, with 8 nucleotides matching TRBD1. V was clipped by 6 bases and J by 1 base; unmatched bases: 10. The CDR3 consists of 17 residues. Germline V gene data show CDR1 as SNHLY and CDR2 as FYNNEI. The chain's CDR3 is CASSDPWGTGNTGELFF. CDR3 coding DNA: TGTGCCAGCAGCGACCCATGGGGGACAGGGAACACCGGGGAGCTGTTTTTT.

The J gene is TRBJ1-2, the V gene TRBV21-1; TRBD1 is taken as the D call from the table, unchecked against the DNA. TRBV21-1 is noted as a pseudogene. The CDR3 loop spans 15 amino acids. CDR3 protein: CASSAYRQGNYGYTF. The CDR3 nucleotides are TGTGCCAGCAGCGCGTACCGACAGGGAAACTATGGCTACACCTTC.

V usage is TRBV27 and J usage is TRBJ1-4; TRBD1 matches at 10 bases. This CDR3 has 17 residues. The junction had 14 bases not matched to a gene; V was cut back by 5 bases and J by 8 bases. Per the germline V gene, CDR1 is MNHEY and CDR2 is SMNVEV (reference sequence). The CDR3 spells CASSPRDRGRGTEKLFF. CDR3 DNA sequence: TGTGCCAGCAGTCCTAGGGACAGGGGAAGAGGTACCGAAAAACTGTTTTTT.

The chain couples TRBV4-2 to TRBJ1-1, with TRBD1 identical over 10 bases. V was clipped by 3 bases and J by 1 base; unmatched bases: 8. Germline CDR1 LGHNA, CDR2 YNFKEQ. The CDR3 is 17 residues long. The CDR3 nucleotides read TGTGCCAGCAGCCACTACCCGGGACAGGGGCGGAACACTGAAGCTTTCTTT. The encoded protein is CASSHYPGQGRNTEAFF.

The V gene is TRBV5-1, the J gene TRBJ2-2; 9 bases align to TRBD1. Trimming cost V 4 bases and J 5 bases; bases outside gene matches: 9. The CDR3 is 16 amino acids. Germline V gene data show CDR1 as SGHRS and CDR2 as YFSETQ. CDR3 sequence (DNA): TGCGCCAGCAGCCCGAAACAGGGGGCTAGGACCGGGGAGCTGTTTTTT. Translating gives CASSPKQGARTGELFF.

This rearrangement joins TRBV19 to TRBJ1-2, with D possibly matching TRBD1 (6 bases). Germline values: CDR1 LNHDA, CDR2 SQIVND (reference sequence). CDR3 length: 15 amino acids. The V gene lost 3 bases and the J gene lost 5 bases, with 16 bases spanning the gap. The CDR3 protein is CASSMRQGTSYGYTF. DNA of the CDR3: TGTGCCAGTAGTATGCGGCAGGGGACGTCATATGGCTACACCTTC.

The chain employs TRBV5-4 and TRBJ2-1; TRBD1 matches at 7 bases. CDR1 and CDR2 from the germline V gene are SGHNT and YYREEE (reference sequence). V was clipped by 4 bases and J by 4 bases; unmatched bases: 5. The CDR3 totals 14 residues. The DNA for the CDR3 is TGTGCCAGCAGCCGGGACAGCACTTACAATGAGCAGTTCTTC. This encodes CASSRDSTYNEQFF.

The J gene is TRBJ1-2, the V gene TRBV7-2, with 7 bases that match TRBD1. The CDR3 extends over 14 amino acids. Looked up from germline, CDR1 is SGHTA and CDR2 is FQGNSA. J was trimmed by 4 bases and V by 1 base; bases with no gene match: 3. CDR3 in DNA: TGTGCCAGCAGCTTAGAGGACAGGCTCTATGGCTACACCTTC. Translating it yields CASSLEDRLYGYTF.

This clone appeared a single time. The V and J genes are TRBV6-5 and TRBJ1-5; 12 positions match TRBD1. The CDR3 has 15 residues. Germline values: CDR1 MNHEY, CDR2 SVGAGI. V dropped 5 bases and J dropped 8; count of bases not matched to a gene: 7. This CDR3 is CASSLTGTGGEPQHF. CDR3 DNA: TGTGCCAGCAGTCTGACCGGGACAGGGGGCGAGCCCCAGCATTTT.

The rearrangement joins TRBV7-6 to TRBJ1-2; 7 positions match TRBD1. CDR3 size: 17 residues. V trimming: 10 bases; J trimming: 1 base; junction bases outside the gene matches: 18. CDR1 SGHVS and CDR2 FNYEAQ come from the germline V gene. The CDR3 region is CATTIIQGNLHNYGYTF. The CDR3 bases are TGTGCCACCACAATCATACAGGGGAATCTCCATAACTATGGCTACACCTTC.

This chain connects TRBV4-2 to TRBJ2-3, with 10 bases fitting TRBD1. Germline-derived CDR1 and CDR2 are LGHNA and YNFKEQ. There are 17 residues in the CDR3. V lost 5 bases to trimming and J lost 8 bases; unmatched junction nucleotides: 16. The CDR3 here is CASSSMSGDRGLGTQYF. In DNA form, the CDR3 reads TGTGCCAGCAGCTCAATGAGTGGGGACAGGGGATTAGGTACGCAGTATTTT.

The rearrangement links TRBV13 to TRBJ2-7; the D gene is possibly TRBD2 (6 bases). The CDR3 is made up of 15 amino acids. Deletions cut 2 bases from V and 3 bases from J, with 14 bases between. Looked up from germline, CDR1 is PRHDT and CDR2 is FYEKMQ (reference sequence). DNA for the CDR3: TGTGCCAGCAGCTTATTCGGGAGCAGTTTCTACGAGCAGTACTTC. Translation: CASSLFGSSFYEQYF.

The rearrangement uses TRBV29-1 and TRBJ1-4; D might be TRBD1 (5 bases). Germline lookup yields CDR1 SQVTM and CDR2 ANQGSEA. The CDR3 consists of 14 residues. The ends were cut back, 7 bases at V and 4 bases at J, with 16 bases in the middle. The CDR3 DNA sequence: TGCAGCGCGAGAGAAGACAGCTTTAATGAAAAACTGTTTTTT. Translating gives CSAREDSFNEKLFF.

V gene TRBV18 combines with J gene TRBJ1-1, with D unresolved. With 3 bases removed from V and 1 base from J, the gap between germline ends came to 12 bases. The germline V gene has CDR1 KGHSH and CDR2 LQKENI. The CDR3 sequence is 15 residues long. CDR3 coding DNA: TGTGCCAGCTCACCTCGTGAGGCCCCGAACACTGAAGCTTTCTTT. This translates into CASSPREAPNTEAFF.

Only one count was recorded for this clone. CDR3 loop: CASGQRGPRGTGELFF. CDR3 coding DNA: TGTGCCAGTGGCCAGCGGGGGCCACGGGGCACCGGGGAGCTGTTTTTT. V and J are TRBV19 and TRBJ2-2, with 8 bases fitting TRBD2. Looked up from germline, CDR1 is LNHDA and CDR2 is SQIVND (reference sequence). CDR3 length equals 16 residues. Losses at the gene ends were 8 bases for V and 4 bases for J; bases not matched to a gene: 12.

The rearrangement joins TRBV27 to TRBJ1-1, with 8 bases matching TRBD1. Per the germline V gene, CDR1 is MNHEY and CDR2 is SMNVEV (reference sequence). The CDR3 contains 15 residues. With V trimmed by 6 bases and J by 5 bases, 11 bases remained unmatched. This chain's CDR3 is CASRAPGGGGTEAFF. The CDR3 nucleotides read TGTGCCAGCAGGGCCCCAGGGGGCGGAGGTACTGAAGCTTTCTTT.

This chain connects TRBV4-2 to TRBJ1-1; tentative D call: TRBD1 (5 bases). V lost 4 bases to trimming and J lost 4 bases, with 22 bases between them. The CDR3 is made up of 17 amino acids. The germline V gene encodes CDR1 LGHNA and CDR2 YNFKEQ. The CDR3 DNA reads TGTGCCAGCAGCCTTGGAGGGAGGGGAGGGGATGTCACTGAAGCTTTCTTT. This sequence encodes CASSLGGRGGDVTEAFF.

In this sample, this clone turned up once. The chain couples TRBV14 to TRBJ1-4, with D tentatively TRBD1 (6 bases). Germline CDR1 reads SGHDN; CDR2 reads FVKESK. The CDR3 has 15 amino acids. V dropped 4 bases and J dropped 2 bases, with 11 bases sitting between them. This CDR3 reads CASSRRGATNEKLFF. CDR3 DNA: TGTGCCAGCAGCCGCAGGGGTGCGACTAATGAAAAACTGTTTTTT.

This chain connects TRBV6-2 or TRBV6-3 to TRBJ2-7; tentative D call: TRBD1 (6 bases). Trimming left V 6 bases short and J 2 bases short, with 20 bases between. The CDR3 contains 16 residues. CDR1 MNHEY and CDR2 SVGEGT come from the germline V gene. In DNA form, the CDR3 reads TGTGCCAGCAGCCGAACAGGACAGATCCATCCCTACGAGCAGTACTTC. Translation: CASSRTGQIHPYEQYF.

This chain joins TRBV6-2 or TRBV6-3 and TRBJ2-7; D remains ambiguous. Trimming removed 5 bases from V and 2 bases from J, with 10 bases in between. This CDR3 is built from 13 residues. The germline V gene encodes CDR1 MNHEY and CDR2 SVGEGT. This chain's CDR3 is CASSPPGPYEQYF. The CDR3, as DNA: TGTGCCAGCAGTCCCCCGGGTCCCTACGAGCAGTACTTC.

The V gene is TRBV2, the J gene TRBJ1-2, with TRBD1 identical over 9 bases. Germline-derived CDR1 and CDR2 are SNHLY and FYNNEI. CDR3 size: 12 residues. Losses at the gene ends were 8 bases for V and 6 bases for J; bases not matched to a gene: 4. The CDR3 loop is CASSGQGHGYTF. CDR3 DNA: TGTGCCAGCTCCGGACAGGGGCATGGCTACACCTTC. The variable domain in full, completed from reference TRBV2 and TRBJ1-2, reads EPEVTQTPSHQVTQMGQEVILRCVPISNHLYFYWYRQILGQKVEFLVSFYNNEISEKSEIFDDQFSVERPDGSNFTLKIRSTKLEDSAMYFCASSGQGHGYTFGSGTRLTVV.

This clone has just one count. This chain links TRBV2 with TRBJ1-4; the match to TRBD1 covers 9 bases. Germline CDR1 and CDR2: SNHLY and FYNNEI. With V trimmed by 4 bases and J by 8 bases, 8 bases remained unmatched. CDR3 length: 15 amino acids. CDR3 in amino acids: CASSGTGGSGEKLFF. The DNA for the CDR3 is TGTGCCAGCAGTGGTACAGGGGGCAGCGGGGAAAAACTGTTTTTT.